This TCR beta chain was profiled in a study of T-cell reconstitution after alpha-beta-depleted transplantation in children. Findings and caveats of the study: At around two months after transplant, the alpha-beta T cells were reportedly derived from several hundred expanded clones that came from non-depleted graft cells. Day-60 TCRbeta diversity that was high in some patients was derived from surviving recipient T cells and thymic progenitors. T-cell counts and diversity at one year following transplant were attributed mainly to newly produced T cells.

Remarks on this clonotype: Antigen specificity is unknown. A much larger clone differs from this one at a single base, so this may be a read error.

As it was prepared, the TCRbeta library received unique molecular identifiers. From the PCR reads, TCRdb called clonotypes with MiXCR, one entry per CDR3 protein. The table includes over 150,000 distinct CDR3 sequences, more than 9.5% detected once. CDR1 and CDR2 (germline): SGHRS, YFSETQ. V lost 4 bases, J lost 4 bases, and 15 bases lay in between. This CDR3 has 15 residues. The material sequenced was PBMCs, taken before TCRalphabeta/CD19-depleted stem cell transplant. This sequence originates from a boy aged 2 to 10 with acute myeloid leukemia, due to receive a stem cell transplant. This sequence joins TRBV5-1 and TRBJ1-5; D might be TRBD1 (6 bases). The CDR3 loop reads CASSPPGRGNQPQHF. The CDR3 region has the DNA TGCGCCAGCAGCCCGCCCGGGAGGGGGAATCAGCCCCAGCATTTT. Full variable domain (remainder filled in from reference TRBV5-1 and TRBJ1-5): KAGVTQTPRYLIKTRGQQVTLSCSPISGHRSVSWYQQTPGQGLQFLFEYFSETQRNKGNFPGRFSGRQFSNSRSEMNVSTLELGDSALYLCASSPPGRGNQPQHFGDGTRLSIL.